Following are 8 T cell receptor beta chains from one sample sequenced in a study of blood T cell repertoires in COVID-19 (dated by TCRdb to about 2020). Receptor libraries were prepared by the immunoSEQ multiplex PCR assay. TCRdb stores this immuneACCESS table with in-frame sequences only. Part of the clones is absent; in the studies checked, under half of the shortfall reflects unresolved V genes, and no reason is known for the rest. The sample contains approximately 110,000 clones, over 75% of them found a single time. The ten largest clones add up to approximately 31% of the sample. The specimen was peripheral blood. These receptors were taken from an elderly woman with acute or convalescent COVID-19.

The rearrangement links TRBV7-2 to TRBJ2-3; 10 positions agree with TRBD2. Trimming cost V 1 base and J 1 base; bases outside gene matches: 2. The CDR3 is 16 residues long. Germline values: CDR1 SGHTA, CDR2 FQGNSA. The CDR3 sequence is CASSLGGTSGTDTQYF. The CDR3 nucleotides are TGTGCCAGCAGCTTAGGAGGGACTAGCGGCACAGATACGCAGTATTTT.

This rearrangement joins TRBV28 to TRBJ1-5; D is perhaps TRBD1 (6 bases). The V gene lost 5 bases and the J gene lost 6 bases, with 20 bases spanning the gap. The CDR3 runs 16 residues. The germline CDR1 and CDR2 sequences are MDHEN and SYDVKM. CDR3 in amino acids: CASSPWTVSMSQPQHF. The CDR3 DNA follows: TGTGCCAGCAGTCCTTGGACAGTTAGCATGAGTCAGCCCCAGCATTTT.

V is TRBV7-8 and J is TRBJ2-1; TRBD2 might be the D (5 bases). Germline loops: CDR1 SGHVS, CDR2 FQNEAQ. CDR3 size: 15 residues. Deletions cut 5 bases from V and 4 bases from J, with 15 bases between. CDR3 loop: CASSEGLKAYNEQFF. DNA for the CDR3: TGTGCCAGCAGCGAGGGTTTAAAGGCTTACAATGAGCAGTTCTTC.

V usage is TRBV13 and J usage is TRBJ2-3; D remains ambiguous. Trimming took off 4 bases at V and 6 bases at J, with 14 bases between the two ends. The CDR3 consists of 14 residues. CDR1 and CDR2 (germline): PRHDT, FYEKMQ (reference sequence). CDR3 in amino acids: CASSSFGSTDTQYF. CDR3 coding DNA: TGTGCCAGCAGCTCCTTCGGGTCGACGGATACGCAGTATTTT.

This rearrangement joins TRBV27 to TRBJ1-5; weak D call: TRBD1 (6 bases). V was cut by 5 bases and J by 3 bases, with 14 bases left in between. CDR3 size: 15 residues. Germline lookup yields CDR1 MNHEY and CDR2 SMNVEV (reference sequence). The CDR3 region is CASSVGTQNNQPQHF. DNA for the CDR3: TGTGCCAGCAGTGTAGGGACACAGAACAATCAGCCCCAGCATTTT.

The rearrangement uses TRBV11-2 and TRBJ2-2; the D gene is possibly TRBD1 (6 bases). Germline CDR1 SGHAT, CDR2 FQNNGV. Trimming cost V 1 base and J 2 bases, with 8 bases left between them. The CDR3 totals 15 residues. CDR3 residues: CASSLAQGNTGELFF. CDR3 DNA sequence: TGTGCCAGCAGCTTAGCACAGGGTAACACCGGGGAGCTGTTTTTT.

The J gene is TRBJ2-3, the V gene TRBV15, with TRBD1 identical over 8 bases. Germline loops: CDR1 LNHNV, CDR2 YYDKDF (reference sequence). The CDR3 has 16 residues. The V segment lost 5 bases and the J segment 3 bases; nucleotides outside the gene matches: 10. The DNA of the CDR3 is TGTGCCACCAGCGGACAGGGCCACAGAGTAACAGATACGCAGTATTTT. It codes for CATSGQGHRVTDTQYF.

The chain links TRBV5-6 to TRBJ1-6; D unresolved. The CDR3 extends over 15 amino acids. Germline V gene sequence: CDR1 SGHDT, CDR2 YYEEEE. Trimming took off 3 bases at V and 9 bases at J, with 16 bases between the two ends. The CDR3, as DNA: TGTGCCAGCAGCTGGGAGCGGACTTGGGGTTCACCCCTCCACTTT. Residues: CASSWERTWGSPLHF.